The present T cell receptor (beta chain) was sequenced within a study of naive CD8 T cells in extremely preterm neonates. TCRdb keeps only in-frame clones here, not all; method: immunoSEQ multiplex PCR. Found here are approximately 7,400 clones, approximately 98% of them singletons; the top ten hold roughly 2.9%. In germline, CDR1 is LNHNV, CDR2 YYDKDF (reference sequence). Trimming shortened V by 8 bases and J by 3 bases, and 13 bases separated the two germline ends. This CDR3 is built from 13 residues. Sorted naive CD8+ T cell numbers ranged ~18,000 to ~100,000. Of note for this clone: Its antigen is as yet unknown.

Study-level findings and limits: Preterm infants showed shorter CDR3s, fewer N additions and less trimming than older groups.

This clonotype was sampled from a human donor in good health. Sequencing was carried out using naive CD8+ T cells from blood. V and J are TRBV15 and TRBJ2-5; D is uncertain. The CDR3 is CATRTPAEETQYF. CDR3 DNA sequence: TGTGCCACCCGCACCCCCGCGGAAGAGACCCAGTACTTC.